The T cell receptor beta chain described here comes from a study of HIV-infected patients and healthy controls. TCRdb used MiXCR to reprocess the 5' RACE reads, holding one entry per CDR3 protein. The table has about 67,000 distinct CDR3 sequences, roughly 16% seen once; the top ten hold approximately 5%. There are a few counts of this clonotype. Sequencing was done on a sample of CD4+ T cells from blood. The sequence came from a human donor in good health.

The CDR3 spells CASQGVHSNQPQHF. In nucleotides, the CDR3 is TGTGCCAGCCAGGGCGTCCATAGCAATCAGCCCCAGCATTTT. The chain employs TRBV2 and TRBJ1-5; weak D call: TRBD1 (5 bases). V lost 8 bases and J 0 bases, leaving 11 bases between the germline ends. This CDR3 is built from 14 residues. Germline V CDR1 and CDR2: SNHLY, FYNNEI.